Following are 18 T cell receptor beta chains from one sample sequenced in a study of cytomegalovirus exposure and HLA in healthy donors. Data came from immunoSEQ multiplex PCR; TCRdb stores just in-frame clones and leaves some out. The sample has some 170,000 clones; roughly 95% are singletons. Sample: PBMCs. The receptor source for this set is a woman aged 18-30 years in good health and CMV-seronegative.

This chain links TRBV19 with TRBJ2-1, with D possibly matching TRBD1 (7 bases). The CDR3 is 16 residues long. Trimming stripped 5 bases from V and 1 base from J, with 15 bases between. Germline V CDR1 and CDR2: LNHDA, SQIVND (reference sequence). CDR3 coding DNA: TGTGCCAGTAGTTTGAGTTCAGGGGGGTCCTACAATGAGCAGTTCTTC. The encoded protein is CASSLSSGGSYNEQFF.

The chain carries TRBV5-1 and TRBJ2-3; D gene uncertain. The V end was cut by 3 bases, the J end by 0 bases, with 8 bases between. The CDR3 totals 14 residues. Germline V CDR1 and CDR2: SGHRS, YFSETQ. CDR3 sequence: CASSSQTSTDTQYF. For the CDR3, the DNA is TGCGCCAGCAGCTCGCAAACAAGCACAGATACGCAGTATTTT.

The CDR3 coding sequence is TGCGCCAGCAGCCAAGACGGGAATAGCAATCAGCCCCAGCATTTT. As protein: CASSQDGNSNQPQHF. This chain connects TRBV4-3 to TRBJ1-5; the D is unclear. Germline loops: CDR1 LGHNA, CDR2 YSLEER. This CDR3 is 15 amino acids long. Trimming pared 0 bases from V and 0 bases from J, leaving 6 bases between.

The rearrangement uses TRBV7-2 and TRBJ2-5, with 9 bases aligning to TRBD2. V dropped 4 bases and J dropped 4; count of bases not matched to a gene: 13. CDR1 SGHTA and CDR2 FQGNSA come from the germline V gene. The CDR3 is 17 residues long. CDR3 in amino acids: CASSSNRGTSRSETQYF. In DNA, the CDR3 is TGTGCCAGCAGCTCAAATCGAGGGACTAGCAGATCAGAGACCCAGTACTTC.

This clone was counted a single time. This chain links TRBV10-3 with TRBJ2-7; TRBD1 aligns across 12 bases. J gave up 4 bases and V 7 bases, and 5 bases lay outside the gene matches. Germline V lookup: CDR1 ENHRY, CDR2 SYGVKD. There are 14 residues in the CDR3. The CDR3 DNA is TGTGCCATCATGCCGGGACAGGGGGCTTACGAGCAGTACTTC. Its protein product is CAIMPGQGAYEQYF.

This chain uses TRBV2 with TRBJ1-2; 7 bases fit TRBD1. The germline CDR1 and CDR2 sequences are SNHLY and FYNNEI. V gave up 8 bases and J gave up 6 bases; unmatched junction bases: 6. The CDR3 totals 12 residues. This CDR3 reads CASPKTGDGYTF. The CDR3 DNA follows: TGTGCCAGCCCTAAAACAGGGGATGGCTACACCTTC.

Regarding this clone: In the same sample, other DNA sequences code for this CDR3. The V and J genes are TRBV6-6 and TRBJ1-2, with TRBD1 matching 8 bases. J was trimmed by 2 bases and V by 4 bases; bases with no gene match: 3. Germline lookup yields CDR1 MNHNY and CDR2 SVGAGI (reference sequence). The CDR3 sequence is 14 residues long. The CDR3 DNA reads TGTGCCAGCAGTTCCGACAGGGGCAACTATGGCTACACCTTC. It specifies CASSSDRGNYGYTF.

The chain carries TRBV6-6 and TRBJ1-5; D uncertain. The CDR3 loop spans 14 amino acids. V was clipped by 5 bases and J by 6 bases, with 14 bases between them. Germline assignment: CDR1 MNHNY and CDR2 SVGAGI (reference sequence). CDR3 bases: TGTGCCAGCAGTAGGAGAGGGTCGGCTCAGCCCCAGCATTTT. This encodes CASSRRGSAQPQHF.

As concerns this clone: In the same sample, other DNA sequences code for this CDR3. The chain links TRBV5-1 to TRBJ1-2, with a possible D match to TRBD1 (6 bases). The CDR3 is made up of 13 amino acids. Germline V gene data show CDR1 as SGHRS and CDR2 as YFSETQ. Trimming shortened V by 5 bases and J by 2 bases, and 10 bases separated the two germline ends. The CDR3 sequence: CASSSQGNYGYTF. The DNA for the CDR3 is TGCGCCAGCAGTTCCCAGGGGAACTATGGCTACACCTTC.

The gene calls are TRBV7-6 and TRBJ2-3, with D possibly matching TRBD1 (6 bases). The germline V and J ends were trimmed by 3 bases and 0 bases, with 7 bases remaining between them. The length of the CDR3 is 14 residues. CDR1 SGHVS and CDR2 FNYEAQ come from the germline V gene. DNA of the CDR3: TGTGCCAGCAGCTTCGACAGGAGCACAGATACGCAGTATTTT. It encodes CASSFDRSTDTQYF.

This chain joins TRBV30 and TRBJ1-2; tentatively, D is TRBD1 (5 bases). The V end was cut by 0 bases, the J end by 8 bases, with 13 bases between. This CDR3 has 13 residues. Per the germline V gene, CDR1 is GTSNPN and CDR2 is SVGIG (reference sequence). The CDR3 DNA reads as TGTGCCTGGAGTGTGGTGGAGGGGCGAGGCTACACCTTC. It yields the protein CAWSVVEGRGYTF.

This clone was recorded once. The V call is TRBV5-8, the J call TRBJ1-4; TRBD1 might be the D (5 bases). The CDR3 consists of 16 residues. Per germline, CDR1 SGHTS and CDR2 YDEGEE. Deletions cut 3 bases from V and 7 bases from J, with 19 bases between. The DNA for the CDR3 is TGTGCCAGCAGCTCCATCCTTTTAGGGGCATTTGAAAAACTGTTTTTT. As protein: CASSSILLGAFEKLFF.

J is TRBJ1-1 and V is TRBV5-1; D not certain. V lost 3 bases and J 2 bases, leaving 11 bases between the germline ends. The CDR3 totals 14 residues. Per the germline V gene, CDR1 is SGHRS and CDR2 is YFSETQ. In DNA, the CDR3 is TGCGCCAGCAGCTCAAATTCAGGAAACACTGAAGCTTTCTTT. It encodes CASSSNSGNTEAFF.

CDR3 sequence: CASSLATVNTGELFF. The CDR3 coding sequence is TGCGCCAGCAGCTTGGCGACAGTTAACACCGGGGAGCTGTTTTTT. The genes are TRBV5-1 and TRBJ2-2; D perhaps matches TRBD1 (5 bases). The germline V gene has CDR1 SGHRS and CDR2 YFSETQ. The CDR3 is 15 residues long. Trimming stripped 0 bases from V and 2 bases from J, with 8 bases between.

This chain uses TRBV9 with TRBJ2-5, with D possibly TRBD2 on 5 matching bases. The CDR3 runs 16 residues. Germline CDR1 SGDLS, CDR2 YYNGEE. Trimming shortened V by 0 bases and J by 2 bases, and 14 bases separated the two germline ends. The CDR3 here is CASSVDKNGKQETQYF. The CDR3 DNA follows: TGTGCCAGCAGCGTAGATAAGAACGGGAAACAAGAGACCCAGTACTTC.

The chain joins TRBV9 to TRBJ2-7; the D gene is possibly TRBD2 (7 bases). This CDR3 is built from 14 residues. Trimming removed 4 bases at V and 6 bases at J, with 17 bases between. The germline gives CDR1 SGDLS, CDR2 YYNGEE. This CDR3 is CASSPKGGASEQYF. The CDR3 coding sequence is TGTGCCAGCAGCCCTAAAGGGGGGGCCTCCGAGCAGTACTTC.

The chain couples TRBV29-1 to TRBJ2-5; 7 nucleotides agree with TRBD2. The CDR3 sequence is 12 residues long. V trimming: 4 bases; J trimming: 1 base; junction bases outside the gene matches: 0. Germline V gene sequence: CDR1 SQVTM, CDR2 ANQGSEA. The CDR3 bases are TGCAGCGTTGCGGGGGGCCAAGAGACCCAGTACTTC. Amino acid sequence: CSVAGGQETQYF.

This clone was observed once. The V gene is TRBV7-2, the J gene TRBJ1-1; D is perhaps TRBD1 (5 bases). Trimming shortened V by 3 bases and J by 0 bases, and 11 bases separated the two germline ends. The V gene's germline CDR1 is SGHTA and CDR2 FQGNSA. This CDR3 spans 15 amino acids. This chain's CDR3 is CASSFVGAMNTEAFF. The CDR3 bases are TGTGCCAGCAGCTTTGTTGGGGCCATGAACACTGAAGCTTTCTTT. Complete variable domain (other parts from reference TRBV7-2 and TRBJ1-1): GAGVSQSPSNKVTEKGKDVELRCDPISGHTALYWYRQSLGQGLEFLIYFQGNSAPDKSGLPSDRFSAERTGGSVSTLTIQRTQQEDSAVYLCASSFVGAMNTEAFFGQGTRLTVV.